This paragraph reports one T cell receptor (beta chain). Its cognate antigen is unknown. This record belongs to a study of shared clonotypes between healthy human individuals. Background on the study: Three plates were used per donor for CD4 naive, three for CD4 memory, two for CD8 naive and one for CD8 memory.

The data were produced by immunoSEQ multiplex PCR, yet TCRdb's version contains in-frame clones alone and is incomplete. The sample gives about 530,000 clones, 90% to 97% of which show up once; 0.06% is in the top ten. The J segment lost 0 bases and the V segment lost 0 bases, leaving 2 bases of the junction unmatched. This CDR3 has 16 amino acids. Germline CDR1 and CDR2: SGHDT and YYEEEE. General study findings and limits: Few donors restricted represented genetic and exposure-history diversity. Naive CD4 clonotypes overlapped across a handful of donors at approximately 5.3%.

Healthy HIV-negative adults with no recent acute infections or vaccinations were recruited as donors. This sequence originates from a woman aged 25 to 39 in good health. The chain couples TRBV5-6 to TRBJ2-7, with 11 bases that match TRBD2. Source material: naive CD4+ T cells sorted from blood. The subset is: CD45RA+ positively selected. The CDR3 region is CASSLGLAGPSYEQYF. DNA for the CDR3: TGTGCCAGCAGCTTGGGACTAGCGGGACCCTCCTACGAGCAGTACTTC.